These 18 T cell receptor beta chains share one sample of origin, sequenced in a study of T-cell reconstitution after alpha-beta-depleted transplantation in children. It was with unique molecular identifiers that the TCRbeta library was prepared. Via MiXCR, TCRdb re-called the PCR reads, giving one row per CDR3 protein. The table includes around 400,000 distinct CDR3 sequences, over 20% detected once. Source: PBMCs from the stem cell graft donor, taken from the stem cell graft. The receptors here all came from a human donor who donated a stem cell graft to a child with acute myeloid leukemia.

The chain carries TRBV11-2 and TRBJ2-2; D possibly corresponds to TRBD1 (5 bases). CDR3 size: 14 residues. V dropped 5 bases and J dropped 3 bases, with 10 bases sitting between them. Germline V gene lookup returns CDR1 SGHAT and CDR2 FQNNGV. CDR3 DNA sequence: TGTGCCAGCAGCCTTGGGGCCTACACCGGGGAGCTGTTTTTT. Translating gives CASSLGAYTGELFF.

This clonotype was seen a few times. In nucleotides, the CDR3 is TGTGCCACCCGCGGTTCTTCTGCCCCAGATACGCAGTATTTT. Translated: CATRGSSAPDTQYF. This chain links TRBV6-1 with TRBJ2-3; D not certain. Trimming stripped 10 bases from V and 4 bases from J, with 18 bases between. CDR1 is MNHNS and CDR2 is SASEGT in the germline V gene. The CDR3 runs to 14 residues.

This chain connects TRBV28 to TRBJ2-7; D is undetermined. This CDR3 region has 12 residues. Germline CDR1 reads MDHEN; CDR2 reads SYDVKM. The germline V and J ends were trimmed by 7 bases and 6 bases, with 13 bases remaining between them. The CDR3 coding sequence is TGTGCCAGCATGACGCCCCGGGCCGAGCAGTACTTC. Translating it yields CASMTPRAEQYF.

This sequence joins TRBV4-3 and TRBJ2-7; D remains unclear. Trimming shortened V by 0 bases and J by 5 bases, and 8 bases separated the two germline ends. The CDR3 extends over 13 amino acids. Germline CDR1 and CDR2: LGHNA and YSLEER. CDR3 residues: CASSQDKGHEQYF. The CDR3 nucleotides are TGCGCCAGCAGCCAAGACAAGGGCCACGAGCAGTACTTC.

This clonotype appeared many times. The rearrangement uses TRBV12-3 or TRBV12-4 and TRBJ2-1; TRBD2 agrees at 11 bases. This CDR3 spans 16 amino acids. Trimming at V came to 3 bases and at J to 8 bases, leaving 9 bases not matched to a gene. The CDR3 sequence: CASSLGISGRGDEQFF. The CDR3 nucleotides are TGTGCCAGCAGTTTGGGCATTAGCGGGAGGGGGGATGAGCAGTTCTTC.

Ten or more counts support this clonotype. The genes are TRBV7-2 and TRBJ1-4; D remains ambiguous. The CDR3 consists of 15 residues. From germline, CDR1 is SGHTA and CDR2 FQGNSA. The V gene lost 5 bases and the J gene lost 5 bases, with 15 bases spanning the gap. The CDR3 nucleotides read TGTGCCAGCAGCCCCGTCCCGAAAGGGAATGAAAAACTGTTTTTT. Translated: CASSPVPKGNEKLFF. The whole variable domain, remainder taken from reference TRBV7-2 and TRBJ1-4, is GAGVSQSPSNKVTEKGKDVELRCDPISGHTALYWYRQSLGQGLEFLIYFQGNSAPDKSGLPSDRFSAERTGGSVSTLTIQRTQQEDSAVYLCASSPVPKGNEKLFFGSGTQLSVL.

The chain carries TRBV10-2 and TRBJ2-3, with 7 bases aligning to TRBD2. V was clipped by 3 bases and J by 4 bases; unmatched bases: 7. CDR3 length: 15 amino acids. Germline values: CDR1 WSHSY, CDR2 SAAADI. The CDR3 loop reads CASSDHLGGADTQYF. As DNA, the CDR3 is TGCGCCAGCAGTGATCACCTGGGAGGGGCAGATACGCAGTATTTT.

This clonotype turned up a few times. V usage is TRBV20-1 and J usage is TRBJ2-4, with D perhaps being TRBD1 or TRBD2 (6 bases each). Deletions cut 2 bases from V and 5 bases from J, with 13 bases between. This CDR3 contains 14 residues. The germline gives CDR1 DFQATT, CDR2 SNEGSKA (reference sequence). In nucleotides, the CDR3 is TGCAGTGCTAGATCCGGGGGCGCTCAAAACATTCAGTACTTC. This codes for CSARSGGAQNIQYF.

This clonotype was detected only a few times. The V and J genes are TRBV12-3 or TRBV12-4 and TRBJ1-5; 7 bases agree with TRBD1. There are 12 residues in the CDR3. CDR3 sequence reads: CAGGNSNQPQHF. CDR3 DNA sequence: TGTGCAGGGGGCAACAGCAATCAGCCCCAGCATTTT.

The rearrangement joins TRBV28 to TRBJ2-5; no clear D. Germline loops: CDR1 MDHEN, CDR2 SYDVKM. The CDR3 consists of 13 residues. With 6 bases removed from V and 5 bases from J, the gap between germline ends came to 13 bases. The DNA for the CDR3 is TGTGCCAGCAGATCGACGGTTATCGAGACCCAGTACTTC. Its translation is CASRSTVIETQYF.

The sample holds a few counts of this clonotype. The gene calls are TRBV12-3 or TRBV12-4 and TRBJ2-1; 8 bases fit TRBD2. The CDR3 consists of 15 residues. With 2 bases clipped from V and 4 bases from J, the junction kept 4 bases outside the gene matches. Written as DNA, the CDR3 is TGTGCCAGCAGTTTAAATAGCGGGATTTACAATGAGCAGTTCTTC. This sequence encodes CASSLNSGIYNEQFF.

This clonotype was counted a few times. The J gene is TRBJ2-7, the V gene TRBV25-1; no clear D gene. This CDR3 spans 11 amino acids. The V end lost 6 bases, the J end lost 7 bases, and 10 bases lay between the germline ends. Germline V gene sequence: CDR1 MGHDK, CDR2 SYGVNS. CDR3 sequence: CASRGSTEQYF. The CDR3 region has the DNA TGTGCCAGCAGAGGCAGCACAGAGCAGTACTTC.

This clonotype was seen a handful of times. The chain carries TRBV12-3 or TRBV12-4 and TRBJ2-7; no clear D. Trimming took off 3 bases at V and 4 bases at J, with 10 bases between the two ends. CDR3 length: 13 residues. For the CDR3, the DNA is TGTGCCAGCAGTTTTATGCCCCTTTACGAGCAGTACTTC. It translates to CASSFMPLYEQYF.

This clonotype was counted many times. V gene TRBV29-1 combines with J gene TRBJ2-7, with a weak D call TRBD2 (5 bases). There are 12 residues in the CDR3. Germline assignment: CDR1 SQVTM and CDR2 ANQGSEA. Trimming took off 4 bases at V and 1 base at J, with 8 bases between the two ends. The CDR3 loop is CSVGSGSYEQYF. DNA of the CDR3: TGCAGCGTTGGGTCGGGATCCTACGAGCAGTACTTC.

This clonotype was counted only a few times. The V and J genes are TRBV12-3 or TRBV12-4 and TRBJ2-3, with a possible D match to TRBD2 (5 bases). The CDR3 totals 14 residues. V gave up 3 bases and J gave up 5 bases, with 12 bases separating them. The CDR3 loop reads CASSLEKLGDTQYF. For the CDR3, the DNA is TGTGCCAGCAGTTTGGAGAAACTAGGAGATACGCAGTATTTT.

The sample holds many counts of this clonotype. The chain uses TRBV20-1 and TRBJ2-3; 12 bases map to TRBD2. Germline-derived CDR1 and CDR2 are DFQATT and SNEGSKA (reference sequence). V gave up 3 bases and J gave up 7 bases; unmatched junction bases: 8. The CDR3 is 15 amino acids. The CDR3 loop reads CSASPLAGGRHTQYF. The CDR3 DNA reads as TGCAGTGCTAGCCCTCTAGCGGGAGGGAGACATACGCAGTATTTT.

About this clonotype: One end of the junction is discordant with germline, which a read error may explain. This chain connects TRBV27 to TRBJ1-2; 7 bases match TRBD1. Germline assignment: CDR1 MNHEY and CDR2 SMNVEV (reference sequence). The CDR3 totals 15 residues. The CDR3 DNA is TGTGCCAGCAGTTTATACCCAAATAAGGGGGCCCAGGCGTGGTTC. Its protein is CASSLYPNKGAQAWF.

This clonotype was detected a few times. The chain employs TRBV7-9 and TRBJ1-2; no reliable D call. The V end was cut by 1 base, the J end by 4 bases, with 10 bases between. There are 14 residues in the CDR3. Germline V lookup: CDR1 SEHNR, CDR2 FQNEAQ (reference sequence). DNA of the CDR3: TGTGCCAGCAGCTTAGAGGCAGGAGCCTATGGCTACACCTTC. This encodes CASSLEAGAYGYTF.